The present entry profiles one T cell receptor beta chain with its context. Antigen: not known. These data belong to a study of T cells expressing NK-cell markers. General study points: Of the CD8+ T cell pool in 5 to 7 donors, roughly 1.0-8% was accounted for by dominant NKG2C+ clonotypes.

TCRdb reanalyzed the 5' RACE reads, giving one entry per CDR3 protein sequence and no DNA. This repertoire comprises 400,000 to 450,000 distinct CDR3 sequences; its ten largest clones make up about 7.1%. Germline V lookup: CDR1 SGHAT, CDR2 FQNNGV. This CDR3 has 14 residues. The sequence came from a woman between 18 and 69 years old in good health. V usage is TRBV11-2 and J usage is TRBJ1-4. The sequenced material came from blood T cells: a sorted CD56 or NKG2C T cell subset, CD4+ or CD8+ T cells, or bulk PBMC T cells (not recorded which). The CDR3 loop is CASSLARGREKLFF.